This is a list of T cell receptor beta chains from one sample in a study of control samples from healthy donors and cancer patients. Profiled with immunoSEQ multiplex PCR; TCRdb holds only in-frame clones, not every one. There are approximately 60,000 clones in the sample; approximately 90% occur only once, and over 1% lies in the top ten. Sequenced input: PBMCs. All receptors come from a woman aged 50 to 65 with colorectal cancer. The CDR3 runs from the conserved cysteine through the conserved F or W.

V gene: TRBV14
J gene: TRBJ2-7
CDR3 protein: CASSHRAYEQYF

V gene: TRBV5-1
J gene: TRBJ2-6
CDR3 protein: CASSLRTSGANVLTF

V gene: TRBV9
J gene: TRBJ2-7
CDR3 protein: CASSPRREGNYEQYF

V gene: TRBV7-9
J gene: TRBJ2-1
CDR3 protein: CASSVNAQGDYNEQFF

V gene: TRBV7-8
J gene: TRBJ2-5
CDR3 protein: CASSFQGGRASETQYF

V gene: TRBV2
J gene: TRBJ2-7
CDR3 protein: CASSEERGSYEQYF

V gene: TRBV5-4
J gene: TRBJ1-3
CDR3 protein: CASSSQSSGNTIYF

V gene: TRBV6-5
J gene: TRBJ1-5
CDR3 protein: CASSASMAPGQPQHF

V gene: TRBV11-2
J gene: TRBJ2-7
CDR3 protein: CASIPGHGSSEQYF

V gene: TRBV30
J gene: TRBJ1-4
CDR3 protein: CAWSVQGAQKLFF

V gene: TRBV28
J gene: TRBJ1-2
CDR3 protein: CASSLQGNYGYTF

V gene: TRBV24-1
J gene: TRBJ2-3
CDR3 protein: CATSDFGTSGRVTDTQYF

V gene: TRBV14
J gene: TRBJ2-7
CDR3 protein: CASSHRWTSGSYEQYF

V gene: TRBV25-1
J gene: TRBJ1-1
CDR3 protein: CASSGTSGRAFF

V gene: TRBV6-5
J gene: TRBJ2-5
CDR3 protein: CASSTGTLRTQYF

V gene: TRBV3-1/TRBV3-2
J gene: TRBJ1-1
CDR3 protein: CASSQTRPTRAEAFF

V gene: TRBV6-2/TRBV6-3
J gene: TRBJ2-7
CDR3 protein: CASSGGLPYEQYF

V gene: TRBV18
J gene: TRBJ1-3
CDR3 protein: CASSPPGNTIYF

V gene: TRBV28
J gene: TRBJ2-3
CDR3 protein: CASVAGIMNTQYF

V gene: TRBV15
J gene: TRBJ2-7
CDR3 protein: CATSRDRGYEQYF

V gene: TRBV5-4
J gene: TRBJ2-1
CDR3 protein: CASSLELVNDEQFF

V gene: TRBV19
J gene: TRBJ2-3
CDR3 protein: CASSFEQPFSTTDTQYF

V gene: TRBV2
J gene: TRBJ1-1
CDR3 protein: CASRATGGPEAFF

V gene: TRBV10-1
J gene: TRBJ2-1
CDR3 protein: CASSDSGTSPNEQFF

V gene: TRBV9
J gene: TRBJ2-1
CDR3 protein: CASSPLGGSLMNEQFF

V gene: TRBV10-2
J gene: TRBJ2-5
CDR3 protein: CASSENSSGPQETQYF

V gene: TRBV5-1
J gene: TRBJ2-5
CDR3 protein: CASSVGTNQETQYF

V gene: TRBV30
J gene: TRBJ1-2
CDR3 protein: CAWSADAQRGYTF

V gene: TRBV15
J gene: TRBJ2-1
CDR3 protein: CATSRTYYNEQFF

V gene: TRBV9
J gene: TRBJ1-1
CDR3 protein: CASSVEGNTEAFF

V gene: TRBV9
J gene: TRBJ1-3
CDR3 protein: CASSVGELPGNTIYF

V gene: TRBV10-2
J gene: TRBJ2-3
CDR3 protein: CASSGTLGLAGPTDTQYF

V gene: TRBV12-5
J gene: TRBJ2-2
CDR3 protein: CASGLWTANTGELFF

V gene: TRBV6-5
J gene: TRBJ1-1
CDR3 protein: CASRRGKDTEAFF

V gene: TRBV5-1
J gene: TRBJ1-5
CDR3 protein: CASSFTGGNQPQHF

V gene: TRBV7-3
J gene: TRBJ2-2
CDR3 protein: CASSGGGWGTGELFF

V gene: TRBV3-1/TRBV3-2
J gene: TRBJ2-1
CDR3 protein: CASSHIYRTSYNEQFF

V gene: TRBV30
J gene: TRBJ1-2
CDR3 protein: CAWSPWQGGNGYTF

V gene: TRBV5-8
J gene: TRBJ1-4
CDR3 protein: CASSLRTANNEKLFF

V gene: TRBV28
J gene: TRBJ2-7
CDR3 protein: CASSRQGYDEQYF

V gene: TRBV6-1
J gene: TRBJ2-3
CDR3 protein: CASSEVLGAGDTQYF

V gene: TRBV11-1
J gene: TRBJ2-3
CDR3 protein: CASSPQPGLGTDTQYF

V gene: TRBV18
J gene: TRBJ1-5
CDR3 protein: CASSPSGGDGRQPQHF

V gene: TRBV25-1
J gene: TRBJ2-3
CDR3 protein: CASSNGRGTDTQYF

V gene: TRBV5-1
J gene: TRBJ1-2
CDR3 protein: CASSANFGQTYGYTF

V gene: TRBV19
J gene: TRBJ1-5
CDR3 protein: CASSTGTVGNQPQHF

V gene: TRBV28
J gene: TRBJ1-4
CDR3 protein: CASSLIPGSVNEKLFF

V gene: TRBV11-2
J gene: TRBJ1-4
CDR3 protein: CASSLEGGRTNEKLFF

V gene: TRBV11-2
J gene: TRBJ1-2
CDR3 protein: CASSLVFGANYGYTF

V gene: TRBV6-6
J gene: TRBJ1-1
CDR3 protein: CASSDSRGRVTEAFF